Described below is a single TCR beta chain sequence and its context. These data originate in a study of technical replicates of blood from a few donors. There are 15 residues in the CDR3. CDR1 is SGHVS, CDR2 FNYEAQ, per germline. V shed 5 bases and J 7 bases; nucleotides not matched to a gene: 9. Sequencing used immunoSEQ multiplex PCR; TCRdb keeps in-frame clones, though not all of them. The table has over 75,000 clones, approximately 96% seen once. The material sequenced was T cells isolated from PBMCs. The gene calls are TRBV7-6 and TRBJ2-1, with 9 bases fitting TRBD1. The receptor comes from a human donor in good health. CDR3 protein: CASSQMTGGRNEQFF. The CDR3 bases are TGTGCCAGCAGCCAAATGACAGGGGGTCGGAATGAGCAGTTCTTC.